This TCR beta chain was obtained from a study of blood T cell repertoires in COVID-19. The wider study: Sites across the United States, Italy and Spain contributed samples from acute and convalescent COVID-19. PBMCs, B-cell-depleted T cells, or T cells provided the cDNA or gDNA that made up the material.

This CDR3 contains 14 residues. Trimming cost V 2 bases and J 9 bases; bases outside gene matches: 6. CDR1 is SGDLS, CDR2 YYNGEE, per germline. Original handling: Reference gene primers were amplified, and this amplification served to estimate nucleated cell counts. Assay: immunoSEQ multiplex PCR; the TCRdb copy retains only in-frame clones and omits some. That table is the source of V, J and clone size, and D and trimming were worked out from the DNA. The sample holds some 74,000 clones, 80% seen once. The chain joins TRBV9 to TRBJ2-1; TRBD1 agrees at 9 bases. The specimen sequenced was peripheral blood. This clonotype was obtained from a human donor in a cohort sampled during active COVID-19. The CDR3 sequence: CASSVNRGQGEQFF. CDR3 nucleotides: TGTGCCAGCAGCGTTAACAGGGGGCAGGGTGAGCAGTTCTTC. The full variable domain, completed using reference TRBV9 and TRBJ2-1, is DSGVTQTPKHLITATGQRVTLRCSPRSGDLSVYWYQQSLDQGLQFLIQYYNGEERAKGNILERFSAQQFPDLHSELNLSSLELGDSALYFCASSVNRGQGEQFFGPGTRLTVL.